This T cell receptor (beta chain) was captured by sequencing in a study of blood T cell repertoires in COVID-19. Germline CDR1 LNHDA, CDR2 SQIVND (reference sequence). The CDR3 spans 13 residues. The J segment lost 3 bases and the V segment lost 4 bases, leaving 3 bases of the junction unmatched. Profiled with immunoSEQ multiplex PCR; TCRdb holds only in-frame clones, not every one. The sample shows a few hundred thousand clones, around nine tenths of them seen only once. This receptor was obtained from a man in his fifties with active or convalescent COVID-19. The sequencing input was peripheral blood. The chain carries TRBV19 and TRBJ2-7; 7 bases align to TRBD1. In nucleotides, the CDR3 is TGTGCCAGTAGTAGCACAGGGGTCTACGAGCAGTACTTC. Protein: CASSSTGVYEQYF.